The 26 T cell receptor beta chains below come from one sample, sequenced in a study of shared clonotypes between healthy human individuals. Clones were sequenced by immunoSEQ multiplex PCR, and TCRdb holds only the in-frame ones, with some missing. Of some 700,000 clones in the sample, around 91% were seen once. Sequencing used memory CD8+ T cells from PBMCs. Subset given: CD45RO+ cells pooled with CCR7-negative TemRA cells. The receptors were gathered from a man aged 18 to 35 in good health. Some clones in this sample may be carry-over from other donors' samples.

This chain joins TRBV11-2 and TRBJ2-1, with TRBD2 matching 14 bases. The CDR3 is made up of 15 amino acids. Germline V gives CDR1 SGHAT, CDR2 FQNNGV. Trimming at V came to 0 bases and at J to 8 bases, leaving 0 bases not matched to a gene. The DNA of the CDR3 is TGTGCCAGCAGCTTAGAGGGACTAGCGGGAGATGAGCAGTTCTTC. Translating gives CASSLEGLAGDEQFF.

The chain links TRBV5-1 to TRBJ2-2, with a weak D call TRBD1 (5 bases). V gave up 1 base and J gave up 3 bases, with 10 bases separating them. Germline CDR1 and CDR2: SGHRS and YFSETQ. CDR3 size: 15 residues. The CDR3 is CASSLITGHTGELFF. The CDR3 nucleotides read TGCGCCAGCAGCTTGATAACAGGCCACACCGGGGAGCTGTTTTTT.

The chain links TRBV6-5 to TRBJ2-7; D is unclear. This CDR3 region has 14 residues. CDR1 is MNHEY and CDR2 is SVGAGI in the germline V gene. The V and J ends lost 0 bases and 0 bases respectively, with 6 bases between them. CDR3 region: CASSYSMGSYEQYF. The CDR3 nucleotides read TGTGCCAGCAGTTACTCGATGGGCTCCTACGAGCAGTACTTC.

The V call is TRBV4-1, the J call TRBJ2-7, with TRBD1 identical over 7 bases. V dropped 1 base and J dropped 2; count of bases not matched to a gene: 5. The CDR3 contains 15 residues. Per germline, CDR1 MGHRA and CDR2 YSYEKL. As DNA, the CDR3 is TGCGCCAGCAGCCAAGCCAGGGGGAAACCCTACGAGCAGTACTTC. Its translation is CASSQARGKPYEQYF.

The chain carries TRBV9 and TRBJ2-7; the match to TRBD1 covers 8 bases. This CDR3 spans 15 amino acids. Germline trimming cut 4 bases from V and 5 bases from J; bases unmatched to any gene: 11. Germline CDR1 and CDR2: SGDLS and YYNGEE. The CDR3 sequence: CASSPWTGNRDEQYF. Written as DNA, the CDR3 is TGTGCCAGCAGCCCCTGGACAGGGAACAGAGACGAGCAGTACTTC.

The chain is built from TRBV12-5 and TRBJ1-2, with unresolved D. This CDR3 has 13 residues. Germline CDR1 is LGHNT and CDR2 is FRNRAP. V shed 9 bases and J shed 6 bases, with 17 bases lying between them. CDR3 DNA sequence: TGTGCTAGCCGGAGGACCCAGGACGATGGCTACACCTTC. It yields the protein CASRRTQDDGYTF.

The chain employs TRBV7-9 and TRBJ2-1; D is uncertain. The CDR3 runs 13 residues. Trimming took 8 bases from V and 0 from J, leaving 8 bases between them. Germline-derived CDR1 and CDR2 are SEHNR and FQNEAQ (reference sequence). CDR3 amino acids: CASRLSSYNEQFF. The CDR3 DNA reads TGTGCCAGCCGACTGAGCTCCTACAATGAGCAGTTCTTC.

DNA of the CDR3: TGTGCCAGCAGCTACCGACAGGGACCAACCCCCCACTATGGCTACACCTTC. It translates to CASSYRQGPTPHYGYTF. The chain uses TRBV9 and TRBJ1-2; 7 nucleotides agree with TRBD1. From germline, CDR1 is SGDLS and CDR2 YYNGEE. Trimming at V came to 4 bases and at J to 3 bases, leaving 15 bases not matched to a gene. This CDR3 has 17 residues.

This rearrangement joins TRBV19 to TRBJ1-1, with D possibly matching TRBD1 (5 bases). Germline V lookup: CDR1 LNHDA, CDR2 SQIVND (reference sequence). The CDR3 is 16 residues long. V lost 3 bases to trimming and J lost 1 base, with 15 bases between them. The DNA of the CDR3 is TGTGCCAGTAGTATTGTCGTAGGAACAGGGAACACTGAAGCTTTCTTT. As protein: CASSIVVGTGNTEAFF.

In its sample, this clone was seen once. V is TRBV15 and J is TRBJ2-5; 8 bases are shared with TRBD2. CDR1 and CDR2 (germline): LNHNV, YYDKDF (reference sequence). With V trimmed by 5 bases and J by 5 bases, 13 bases remained unmatched. CDR3 length: 16 residues. The CDR3 region has the DNA TGTGCCACCAGCCAGTGGAGCGGGAGACCCCAGGAGACCCAGTACTTC. Its translation is CATSQWSGRPQETQYF.

This clone was seen just once. The chain couples TRBV5-1 to TRBJ1-3; TRBD1 is a possible D gene (5 bases). The CDR3 is 16 amino acids. Trimming left V 1 base short and J 3 bases short, with 14 bases between. Germline CDR1 and CDR2: SGHRS and YFSETQ. CDR3 region: CASSLLGEGFGNTIYF. The CDR3 DNA follows: TGCGCCAGCAGCTTGTTGGGGGAAGGATTTGGAAACACCATATATTTT.

The gene calls are TRBV7-3 and TRBJ2-6, with TRBD2 matching over 9 bases. The length of the CDR3 is 17 residues. Unmatched junction bases numbered 8, after V lost 8 bases and J lost 0 bases. From germline, CDR1 is SGHTA and CDR2 FQGTGA. The CDR3 nucleotides read TGTGCCAGCGCCCTAGCGGGGTCGAACTCTGGGGCCAACGTCCTGACTTTC. This codes for CASALAGSNSGANVLTF.

The genes are TRBV13 and TRBJ2-4; 14 nucleotides agree with TRBD2. The CDR3 length is 20 residues. In germline, CDR1 is PRHDT, CDR2 FYEKMQ (reference sequence). J lost 1 base, V lost 1 base, and 9 bases had no gene match. DNA of the CDR3: TGTGCCAGCAGCTTAGATCGCGGACTAGCGGGAGGATTGGCCAAAAACATTCAGTACTTC. The encoded protein is CASSLDRGLAGGLAKNIQYF. Together with reference TRBV13 and TRBJ2-4, the CDR3 gives the full variable domain: AAGVIQSPRHLIKEKRETATLKCYPIPRHDTVYWYQQGPGQDPQFLISFYEKMQSDKGSIPDRFSAQQFSDYHSELNMSSLELGDSALYFCASSLDRGLAGGLAKNIQYFGAGTRLSVL.

The V and J genes are TRBV2 and TRBJ2-5; 12 bases fit TRBD2. The ends lost 1 base at V and 5 bases at J; junction bases unmatched: 2. This CDR3 has 15 amino acids. The germline V gene encodes CDR1 SNHLY and CDR2 FYNNEI. The CDR3 protein is CASSEGLAGVETQYF. The CDR3 nucleotides read TGTGCCAGCAGTGAAGGACTAGCGGGAGTGGAGACCCAGTACTTC.

The chain combines TRBV7-9 with TRBJ1-6; 7 bases map to TRBD1. The CDR3 runs 16 residues. Germline V gene sequence: CDR1 SEHNR, CDR2 FQNEAQ (reference sequence). Trimming took 6 bases from V and 2 from J; bases not matched to a gene: 7. CDR3 sequence reads: CASSPTGTAYNSPLHF. The CDR3 DNA sequence: TGTGCCAGCAGTCCGACCGGGACAGCCTATAATTCACCCCTCCACTTT. The full variable domain, in which reference TRBV7-9 and TRBJ1-6 provide the parts outside the CDR3, is DTGVSQNPRHKITKRGQNVTFRCDPISEHNRLYWYRQTLGQGPEFLTYFQNEAQLEKSRLLSDRFSAERPKGSFSTLEIQRTEQGDSAMYLCASSPTGTAYNSPLHFGNGTRLTVT.

This chain links TRBV7-6 with TRBJ2-7; D unresolved. V was shortened by 5 bases and J by 2 bases, with 13 bases between the two germline ends. The germline V gene has CDR1 SGHVS and CDR2 FNYEAQ. The CDR3 contains 14 residues. The CDR3 loop reads CASSPKGLAYEQYF. CDR3 sequence (DNA): TGTGCCAGCAGCCCCAAGGGCCTAGCCTACGAGCAGTACTTC.

This rearrangement joins TRBV19 to TRBJ1-1; a weak D match, TRBD1 (5 bases). The ends were cut back, 1 base at V and 1 base at J, with 13 bases in the middle. Germline V lookup: CDR1 LNHDA, CDR2 SQIVND (reference sequence). The CDR3 extends over 16 amino acids. The CDR3 sequence is CASSIGPRGWNTEAFF. In DNA form, the CDR3 reads TGTGCCAGTAGTATAGGGCCCCGGGGCTGGAACACTGAAGCTTTCTTT.

The genes are TRBV14 and TRBJ1-2, with 7 bases that match TRBD1. Germline assignment: CDR1 SGHDN and CDR2 FVKESK. The CDR3 extends over 17 amino acids. V shed 1 base, J shed 0 bases, and the junction held 8 bases outside the gene matches. The CDR3 nucleotides read TGTGCCAGCAGCCAAGGAACCGGGACAGCCCCTAACTATGGCTACACCTTC. Its protein product is CASSQGTGTAPNYGYTF.

The chain is built from TRBV11-2 and TRBJ2-5, with TRBD2 as a possible D gene (6 bases). V dropped 3 bases and J dropped 2 bases, with 13 bases sitting between them. The CDR3 runs 15 residues. Germline loops: CDR1 SGHAT, CDR2 FQNNGV. The CDR3 bases are TGTGCCAGCAGCTTCAGGAGGGCCGTTCAAGAGACCCAGTACTTC. Amino acid sequence: CASSFRRAVQETQYF.

Worth noting for this clone: The identical CDR3 is also encoded by other nucleotide sequences in the sample. This chain uses TRBV5-8 with TRBJ2-7; D gene ambiguous. Germline CDR1 is SGHTS and CDR2 is YDEGEE. With 0 bases removed from V and 4 bases from J, the gap between germline ends came to 2 bases. The CDR3 consists of 11 residues. The CDR3, as DNA: TGTGCCAGCAGCTTGGGGTACGAGCAGTACTTC. It encodes CASSLGYEQYF.

J is TRBJ2-1 and V is TRBV29-1; 11 positions match TRBD2. The CDR3 runs to 18 residues. With 6 bases clipped from V and 0 bases from J, the junction kept 13 bases outside the gene matches. Germline assignment: CDR1 SQVTM and CDR2 ANQGSEA. The CDR3 protein is CSVAPGLADQSSYNEQFF. DNA of the CDR3: TGCAGCGTCGCACCGGGACTAGCGGATCAAAGCTCCTACAATGAGCAGTTCTTC.

Concerning this clone itself: At the DNA level, this CDR3 is encoded by other sequences in the same sample as well. This chain uses TRBV27 with TRBJ2-7; unclear D gene. CDR3 size: 13 residues. The V gene's germline CDR1 is MNHEY and CDR2 SMNVEV (reference sequence). Trimming cost V 2 bases and J 2 bases, with 7 bases left between them. CDR3 in DNA: TGTGCCAGCAGTTTAAGTGGGGCCTACGAGCAGTACTTC. Protein: CASSLSGAYEQYF.

The V gene is TRBV19, the J gene TRBJ2-7; 9 nucleotides match TRBD2. The CDR3 loop spans 17 amino acids. Germline CDR1 reads LNHDA; CDR2 reads SQIVND (reference sequence). The V gene end was trimmed by 3 bases and the J gene end by 4 bases; junction bases not matched to a gene: 13. The CDR3 nucleotides read TGTGCCAGTAGTATTTCAACATCGGGTAGCGGGAGTTACGAGCAGTACTTC. This gives the protein CASSISTSGSGSYEQYF.

The genes are TRBV2 and TRBJ2-2; possible D gene TRBD2, 5 bases. Germline V gene data show CDR1 as SNHLY and CDR2 as FYNNEI. There are 11 residues in the CDR3. Trimming removed 10 bases at V and 7 bases at J, with 10 bases between. CDR3 nucleotide sequence: TGTGCCACCGGGGTCGGCGGGGAGCTGTTTTTT. This translates into CATGVGGELFF.

The chain carries TRBV9 and TRBJ2-1; D may correspond to TRBD1 or TRBD2 (5 bases each). Trimming took off 0 bases at V and 5 bases at J, with 9 bases between the two ends. This CDR3 region has 14 residues. Germline CDR1 and CDR2: SGDLS and YYNGEE. The CDR3 loop reads CASSVVGGNNEQFF. The CDR3 DNA sequence: TGTGCCAGCAGCGTAGTTGGGGGAAACAATGAGCAGTTCTTC.

This chain connects TRBV27 to TRBJ2-3; 7 bases fit TRBD1. CDR1 is MNHEY and CDR2 is SMNVEV in the germline V gene (reference sequence). CDR3 length: 14 residues. V trimming: 5 bases; J trimming: 7 bases; junction bases outside the gene matches: 9. Written as DNA, the CDR3 is TGTGCCAGCAGTGCCCGACAGGGACACTATACGCAGTATTTT. This sequence encodes CASSARQGHYTQYF.